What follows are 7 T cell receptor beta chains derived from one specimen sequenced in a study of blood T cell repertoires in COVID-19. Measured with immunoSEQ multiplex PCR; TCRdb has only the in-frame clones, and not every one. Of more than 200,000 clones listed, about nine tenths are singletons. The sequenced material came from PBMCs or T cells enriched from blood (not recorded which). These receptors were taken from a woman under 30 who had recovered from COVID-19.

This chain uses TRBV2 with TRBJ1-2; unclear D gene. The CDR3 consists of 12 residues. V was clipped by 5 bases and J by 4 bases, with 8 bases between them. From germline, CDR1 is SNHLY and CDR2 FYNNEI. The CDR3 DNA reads TGTGCCAGCAGTTTATACTCCTATGGCTACACCTTC. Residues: CASSLYSYGYTF.

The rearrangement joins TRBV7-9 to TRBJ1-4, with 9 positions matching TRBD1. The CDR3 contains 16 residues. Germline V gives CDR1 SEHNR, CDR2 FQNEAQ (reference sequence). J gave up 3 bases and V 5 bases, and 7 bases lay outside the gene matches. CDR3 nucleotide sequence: TGTGCCAGCAGCGCCACGGACAGGGGAGCTAATGAAAAACTGTTTTTT. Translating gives CASSATDRGANEKLFF.

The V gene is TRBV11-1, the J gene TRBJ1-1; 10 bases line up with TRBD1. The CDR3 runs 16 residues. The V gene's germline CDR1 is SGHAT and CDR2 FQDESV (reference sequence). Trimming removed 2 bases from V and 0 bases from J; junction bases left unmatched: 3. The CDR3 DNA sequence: TGTGCCAGCAGCTTATACGGGACAGGGGTGAACACTGAAGCTTTCTTT. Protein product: CASSLYGTGVNTEAFF.

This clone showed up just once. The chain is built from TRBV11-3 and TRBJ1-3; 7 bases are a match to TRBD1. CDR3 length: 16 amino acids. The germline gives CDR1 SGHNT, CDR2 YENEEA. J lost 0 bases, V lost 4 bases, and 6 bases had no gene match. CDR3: CASSSSPGGSGNTIYF. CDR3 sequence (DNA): TGTGCCAGCAGCTCGTCCCCAGGGGGCTCTGGAAACACCATATATTTT.

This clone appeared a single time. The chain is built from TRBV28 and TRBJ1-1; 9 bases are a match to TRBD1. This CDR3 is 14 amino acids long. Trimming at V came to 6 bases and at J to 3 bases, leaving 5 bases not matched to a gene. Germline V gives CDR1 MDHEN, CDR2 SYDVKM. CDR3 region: CASSSWTGDTEAFF. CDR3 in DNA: TGTGCCAGCAGCTCCTGGACAGGGGACACTGAAGCTTTCTTT.

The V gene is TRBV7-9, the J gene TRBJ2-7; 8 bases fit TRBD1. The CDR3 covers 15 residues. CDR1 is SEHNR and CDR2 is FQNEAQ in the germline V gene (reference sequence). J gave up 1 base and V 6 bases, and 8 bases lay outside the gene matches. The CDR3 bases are TGTGCCAGCAGTAACCCCGGGACAGGTTCCTACGAGCAGTACTTC. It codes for CASSNPGTGSYEQYF.

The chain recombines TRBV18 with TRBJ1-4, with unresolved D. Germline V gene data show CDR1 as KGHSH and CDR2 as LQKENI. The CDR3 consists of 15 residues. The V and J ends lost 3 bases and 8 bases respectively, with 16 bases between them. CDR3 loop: CASSPQVDYGEKLFF. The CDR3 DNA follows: TGTGCCAGCTCACCCCAGGTGGACTATGGAGAAAAACTGTTTTTT.